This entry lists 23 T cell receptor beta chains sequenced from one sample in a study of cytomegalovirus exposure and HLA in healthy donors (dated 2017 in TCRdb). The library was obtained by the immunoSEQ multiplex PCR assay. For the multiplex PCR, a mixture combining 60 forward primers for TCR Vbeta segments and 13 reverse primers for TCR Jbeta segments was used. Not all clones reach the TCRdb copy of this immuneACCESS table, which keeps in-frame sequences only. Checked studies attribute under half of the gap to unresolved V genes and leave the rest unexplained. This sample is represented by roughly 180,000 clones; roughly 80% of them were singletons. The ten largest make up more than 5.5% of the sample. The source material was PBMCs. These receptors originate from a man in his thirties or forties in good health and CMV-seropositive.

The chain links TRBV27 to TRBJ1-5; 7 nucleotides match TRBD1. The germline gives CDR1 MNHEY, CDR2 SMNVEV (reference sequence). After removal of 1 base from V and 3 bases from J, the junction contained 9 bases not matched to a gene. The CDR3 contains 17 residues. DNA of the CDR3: TGTGCCAGCAGTTTATTCGGACAGGATAGATTCAATCAGCCCCAGCATTTT. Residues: CASSLFGQDRFNQPQHF.

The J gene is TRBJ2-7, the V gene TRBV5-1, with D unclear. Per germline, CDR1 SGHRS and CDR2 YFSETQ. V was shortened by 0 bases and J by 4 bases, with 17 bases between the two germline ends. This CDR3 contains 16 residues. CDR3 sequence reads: CASSLEVRGDPYEQYF. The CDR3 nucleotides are TGCGCCAGCAGCTTGGAGGTCCGCGGAGATCCATACGAGCAGTACTTC.

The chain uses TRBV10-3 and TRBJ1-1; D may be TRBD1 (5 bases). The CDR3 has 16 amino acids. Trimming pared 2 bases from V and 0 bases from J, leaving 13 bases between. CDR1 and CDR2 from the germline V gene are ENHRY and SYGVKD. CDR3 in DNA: TGTGCCATCAGTGAGCAGGCAGGGCTCATGAACACTGAAGCTTTCTTT. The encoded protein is CAISEQAGLMNTEAFF.

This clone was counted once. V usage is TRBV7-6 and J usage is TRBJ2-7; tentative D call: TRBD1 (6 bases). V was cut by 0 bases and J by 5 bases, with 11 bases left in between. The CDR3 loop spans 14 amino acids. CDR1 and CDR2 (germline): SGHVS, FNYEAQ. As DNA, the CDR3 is TGTGCCAGCAGCTTAGCAGAACAGGGCCACGAGCAGTACTTC. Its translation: CASSLAEQGHEQYF.

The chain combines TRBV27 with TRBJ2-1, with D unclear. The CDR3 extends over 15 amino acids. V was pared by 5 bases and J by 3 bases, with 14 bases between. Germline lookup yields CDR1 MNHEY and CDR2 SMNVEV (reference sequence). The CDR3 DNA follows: TGTGCCAGCAGTAAGACCCAGGTGGGCTACAATGAGCAGTTCTTC. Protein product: CASSKTQVGYNEQFF.

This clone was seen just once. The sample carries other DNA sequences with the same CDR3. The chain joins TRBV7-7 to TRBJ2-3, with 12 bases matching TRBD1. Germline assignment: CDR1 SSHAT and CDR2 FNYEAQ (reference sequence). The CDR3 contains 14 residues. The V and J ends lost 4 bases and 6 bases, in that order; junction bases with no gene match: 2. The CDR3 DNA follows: TGTGCCAGCAGCTCGGGGACAGGGGGCGATACGCAGTATTTT. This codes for CASSSGTGGDTQYF.

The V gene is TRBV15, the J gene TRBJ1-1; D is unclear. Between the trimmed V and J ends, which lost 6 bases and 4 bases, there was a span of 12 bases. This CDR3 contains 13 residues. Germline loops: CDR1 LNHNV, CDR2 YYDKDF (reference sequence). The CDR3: CATSYAGSTEAFF. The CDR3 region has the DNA TGTGCCACCAGTTATGCGGGGTCCACTGAAGCTTTCTTT.

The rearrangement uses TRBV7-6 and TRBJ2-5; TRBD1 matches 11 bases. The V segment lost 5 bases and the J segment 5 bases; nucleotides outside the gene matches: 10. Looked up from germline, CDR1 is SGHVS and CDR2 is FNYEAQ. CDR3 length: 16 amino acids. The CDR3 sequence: CASSTRTGGTWETQYF. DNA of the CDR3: TGTGCCAGCAGCACTCGGACAGGGGGCACATGGGAGACCCAGTACTTC.

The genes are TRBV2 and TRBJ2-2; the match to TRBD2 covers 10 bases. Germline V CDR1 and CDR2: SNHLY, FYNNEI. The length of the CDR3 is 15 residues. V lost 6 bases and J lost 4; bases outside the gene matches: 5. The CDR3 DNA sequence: TGTGCCAGCAGATCATCTAGCGGGAGCACCGGGGAGCTGTTTTTT. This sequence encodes CASRSSSGSTGELFF.

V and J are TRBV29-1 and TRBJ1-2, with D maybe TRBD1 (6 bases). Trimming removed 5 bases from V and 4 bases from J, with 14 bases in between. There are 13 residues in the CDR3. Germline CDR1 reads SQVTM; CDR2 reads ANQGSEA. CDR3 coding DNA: TGCAGCGTTTTGGCAGGGGTGGGCTATGGCTACACCTTC. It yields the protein CSVLAGVGYGYTF.

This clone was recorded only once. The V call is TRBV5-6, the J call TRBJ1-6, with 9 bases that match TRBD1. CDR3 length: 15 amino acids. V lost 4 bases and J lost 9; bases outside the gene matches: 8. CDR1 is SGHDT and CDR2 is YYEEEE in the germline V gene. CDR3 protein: CASSPDPGQGSPLHF. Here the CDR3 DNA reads TGTGCCAGCAGCCCGGACCCGGGACAGGGTTCACCCCTCCACTTT.

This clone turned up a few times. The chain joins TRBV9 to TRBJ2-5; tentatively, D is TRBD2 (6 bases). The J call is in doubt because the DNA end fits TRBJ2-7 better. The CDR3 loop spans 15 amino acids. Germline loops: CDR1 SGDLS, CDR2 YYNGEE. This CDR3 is CASSVEVGGDYEQYF. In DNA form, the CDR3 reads TGTGCCAGCAGCGTAGAGGTGGGGGGAGACTACGAGCAGTACTTC.

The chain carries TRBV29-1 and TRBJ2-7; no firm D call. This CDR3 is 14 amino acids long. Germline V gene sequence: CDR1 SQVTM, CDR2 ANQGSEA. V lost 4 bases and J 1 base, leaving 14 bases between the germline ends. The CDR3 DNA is TGCAGCGTTGTTGAGGCTAAGAAGTCCTACGAGCAGTACTTC. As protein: CSVVEAKKSYEQYF.

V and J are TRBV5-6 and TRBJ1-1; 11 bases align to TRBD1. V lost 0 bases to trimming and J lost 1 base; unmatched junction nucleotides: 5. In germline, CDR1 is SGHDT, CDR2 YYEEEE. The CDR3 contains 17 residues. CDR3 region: CASSLVGTGGTNTEAFF. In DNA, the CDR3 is TGTGCCAGCAGCTTGGTCGGGACAGGGGGTACGAACACTGAAGCTTTCTTT.

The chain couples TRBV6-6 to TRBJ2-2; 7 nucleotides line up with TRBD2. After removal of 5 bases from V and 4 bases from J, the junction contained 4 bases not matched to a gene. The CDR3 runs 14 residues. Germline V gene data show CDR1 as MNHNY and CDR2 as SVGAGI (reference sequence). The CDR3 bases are TGTGCCAGCAGTGACGGGACTACCACCGGGGAGCTGTTTTTT. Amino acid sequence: CASSDGTTTGELFF.

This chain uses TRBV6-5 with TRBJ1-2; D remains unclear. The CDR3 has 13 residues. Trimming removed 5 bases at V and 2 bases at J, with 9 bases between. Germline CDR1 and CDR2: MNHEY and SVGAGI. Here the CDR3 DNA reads TGTGCCAGCAGTCCCTCCCCCAACTATGGCTACACCTTC. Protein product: CASSPSPNYGYTF.

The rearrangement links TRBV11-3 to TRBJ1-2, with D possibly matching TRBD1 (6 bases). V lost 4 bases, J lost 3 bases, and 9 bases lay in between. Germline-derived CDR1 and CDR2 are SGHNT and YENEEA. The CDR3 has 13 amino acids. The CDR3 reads CASSSPGDYGYTF. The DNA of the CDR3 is TGTGCCAGCAGCTCACCAGGGGACTATGGCTACACCTTC. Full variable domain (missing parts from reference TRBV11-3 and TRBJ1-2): EAGVVQSPRYKIIEKKQPVAFWCNPISGHNTLYWYLQNLGQGPELLIRYENEEAVDDSQLPKDRFSAERLKGVDSTLKIQPAELGDSAVYLCASSSPGDYGYTFGSGTRLTVV.

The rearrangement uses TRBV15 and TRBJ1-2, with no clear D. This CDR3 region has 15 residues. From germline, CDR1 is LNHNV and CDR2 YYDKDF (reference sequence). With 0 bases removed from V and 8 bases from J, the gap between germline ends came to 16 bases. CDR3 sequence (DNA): TGTGCCACCAGCAGAGATGGAGAGACGCACCACGGCTACACCTTC. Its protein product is CATSRDGETHHGYTF.

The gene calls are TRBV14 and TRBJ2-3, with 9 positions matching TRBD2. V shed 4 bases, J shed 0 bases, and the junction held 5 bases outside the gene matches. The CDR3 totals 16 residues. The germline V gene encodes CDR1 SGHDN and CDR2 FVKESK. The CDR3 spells CASSPTSGTSTDTQYF. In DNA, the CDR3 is TGTGCCAGCAGCCCGACTAGCGGCACTAGCACAGATACGCAGTATTTT.

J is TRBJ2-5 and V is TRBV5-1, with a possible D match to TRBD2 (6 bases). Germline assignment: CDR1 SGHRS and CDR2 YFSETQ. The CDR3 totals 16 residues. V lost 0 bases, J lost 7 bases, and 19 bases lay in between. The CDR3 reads CASSLGEDPLGMTQYF. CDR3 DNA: TGCGCCAGCAGCTTGGGGGAGGACCCGTTGGGTATGACCCAGTACTTC.

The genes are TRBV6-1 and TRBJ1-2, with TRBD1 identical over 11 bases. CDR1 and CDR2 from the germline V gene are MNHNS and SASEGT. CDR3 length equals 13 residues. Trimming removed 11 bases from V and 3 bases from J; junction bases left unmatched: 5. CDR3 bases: TGTGCCGAAGGGACAGGGGGGTACTATGGCTACACCTTC. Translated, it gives CAEGTGGYYGYTF.

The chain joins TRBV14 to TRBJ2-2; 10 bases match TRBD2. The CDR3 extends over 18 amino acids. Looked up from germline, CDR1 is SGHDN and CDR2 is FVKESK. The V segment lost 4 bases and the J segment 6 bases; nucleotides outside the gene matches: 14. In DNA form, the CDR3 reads TGTGCCAGCAGCCCCATTTTCACTAGCGGGGCATACCCCGGGGAGCTGTTTTTT. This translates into CASSPIFTSGAYPGELFF.

The CDR3 is CASSLERQSKLQGALNTEAFF. For the CDR3, the DNA is TGCGCCAGCAGCCTGGAGAGGCAAAGCAAACTACAGGGGGCATTGAACACTGAAGCTTTCTTT. J is TRBJ1-1 and V is TRBV5-1; 9 bases map to TRBD1. The V segment lost 4 bases and the J segment 0 bases; nucleotides outside the gene matches: 22. This CDR3 spans 21 amino acids. Germline V gives CDR1 SGHRS, CDR2 YFSETQ.